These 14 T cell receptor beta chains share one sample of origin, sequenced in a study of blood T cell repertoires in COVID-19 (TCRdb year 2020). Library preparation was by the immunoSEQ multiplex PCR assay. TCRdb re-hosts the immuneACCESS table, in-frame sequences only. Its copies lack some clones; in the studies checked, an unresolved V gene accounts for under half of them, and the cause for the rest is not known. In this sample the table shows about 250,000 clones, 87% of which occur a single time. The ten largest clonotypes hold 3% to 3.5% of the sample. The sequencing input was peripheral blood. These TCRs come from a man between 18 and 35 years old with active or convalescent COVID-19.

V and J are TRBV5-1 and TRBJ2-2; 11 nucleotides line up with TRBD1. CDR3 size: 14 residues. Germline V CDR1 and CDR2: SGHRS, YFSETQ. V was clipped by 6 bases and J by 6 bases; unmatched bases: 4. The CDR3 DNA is TGCGCCAGCAAAGGACAGGGGGCATCCGGGGAGCTGTTTTTT. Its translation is CASKGQGASGELFF.

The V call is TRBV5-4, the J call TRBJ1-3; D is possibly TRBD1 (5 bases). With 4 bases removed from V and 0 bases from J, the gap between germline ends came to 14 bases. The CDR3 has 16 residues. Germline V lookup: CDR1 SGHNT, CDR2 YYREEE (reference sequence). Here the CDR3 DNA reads TGTGCCAGCAGCAGGGCAGACAGCTTCTCTGGAAACACCATATATTTT. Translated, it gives CASSRADSFSGNTIYF.

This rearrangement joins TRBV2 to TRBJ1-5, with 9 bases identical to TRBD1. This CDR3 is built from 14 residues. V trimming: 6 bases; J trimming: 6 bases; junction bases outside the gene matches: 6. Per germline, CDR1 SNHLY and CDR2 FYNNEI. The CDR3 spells CASRIQGAVQPQHF. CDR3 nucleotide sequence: TGTGCCAGCAGGATACAGGGGGCTGTTCAGCCCCAGCATTTT. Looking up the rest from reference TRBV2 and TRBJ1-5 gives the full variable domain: EPEVTQTPSHQVTQMGQEVILRCVPISNHLYFYWYRQILGQKVEFLVSFYNNEISEKSEIFDDQFSVERPDGSNFTLKIRSTKLEDSAMYFCASRIQGAVQPQHFGDGTRLSIL.

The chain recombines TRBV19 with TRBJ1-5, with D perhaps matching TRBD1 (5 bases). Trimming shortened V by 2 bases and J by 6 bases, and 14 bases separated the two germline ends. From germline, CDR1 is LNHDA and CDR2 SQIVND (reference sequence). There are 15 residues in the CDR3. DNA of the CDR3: TGTGCCAGTAGTATAAGGGGTTTCGACAGTCAGCCCCAGCATTTT. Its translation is CASSIRGFDSQPQHF. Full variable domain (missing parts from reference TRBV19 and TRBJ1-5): DGGITQSPKYLFRKEGQNVTLSCEQNLNHDAMYWYRQDPGQGLRLIYYSQIVNDFQKGDIAEGYSVSREKKESFPLTVTSAQKNPTAFYLCASSIRGFDSQPQHFGDGTRLSIL.

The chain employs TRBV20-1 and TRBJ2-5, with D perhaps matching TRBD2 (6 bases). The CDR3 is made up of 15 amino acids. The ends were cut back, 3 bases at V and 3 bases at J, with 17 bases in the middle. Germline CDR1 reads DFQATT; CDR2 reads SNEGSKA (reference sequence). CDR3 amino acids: CSASGAFGGEETQYF. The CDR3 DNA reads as TGCAGTGCTAGTGGAGCTTTCGGGGGAGAAGAGACCCAGTACTTC.

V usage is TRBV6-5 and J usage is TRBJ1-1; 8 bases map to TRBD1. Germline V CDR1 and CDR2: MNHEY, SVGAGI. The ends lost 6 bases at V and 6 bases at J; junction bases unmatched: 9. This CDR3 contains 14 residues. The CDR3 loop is CASSIGQGGPEAFF. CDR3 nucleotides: TGTGCCAGCAGCATCGGACAGGGTGGGCCTGAAGCTTTCTTT.

The CDR3 bases are TGTGCCAGCAGTTGGCAGGGGTCGTACTCTGGAAACACCATATATTTT. Its protein product is CASSWQGSYSGNTIYF. The V gene is TRBV28, the J gene TRBJ1-3, with D perhaps TRBD1 (6 bases). The CDR3 totals 16 residues. Germline loops: CDR1 MDHEN, CDR2 SYDVKM. V was trimmed by 4 bases and J by 0 bases, leaving 13 bases between them.

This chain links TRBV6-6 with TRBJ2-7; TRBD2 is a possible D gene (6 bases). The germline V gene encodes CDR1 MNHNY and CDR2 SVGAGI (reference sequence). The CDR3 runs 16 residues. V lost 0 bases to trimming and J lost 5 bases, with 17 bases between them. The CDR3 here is CASSYSTRGATDEQYF. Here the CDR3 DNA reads TGTGCCAGCAGTTACTCGACTCGCGGGGCGACCGACGAGCAGTACTTC.

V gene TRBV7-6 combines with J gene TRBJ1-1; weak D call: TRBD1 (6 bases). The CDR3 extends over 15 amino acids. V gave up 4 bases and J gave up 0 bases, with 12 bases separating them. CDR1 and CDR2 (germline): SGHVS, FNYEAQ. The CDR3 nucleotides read TGTGCCAGCAGCTCAGGACAGTTAATGAACACTGAAGCTTTCTTT. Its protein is CASSSGQLMNTEAFF.

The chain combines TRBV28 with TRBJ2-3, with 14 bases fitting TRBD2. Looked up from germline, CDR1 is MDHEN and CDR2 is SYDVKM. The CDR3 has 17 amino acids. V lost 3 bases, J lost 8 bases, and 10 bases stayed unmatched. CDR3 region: CASSFGLAGGLAATQYF. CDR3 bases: TGTGCCAGCAGTTTTGGACTAGCGGGAGGTCTCGCCGCTACGCAGTATTTT.

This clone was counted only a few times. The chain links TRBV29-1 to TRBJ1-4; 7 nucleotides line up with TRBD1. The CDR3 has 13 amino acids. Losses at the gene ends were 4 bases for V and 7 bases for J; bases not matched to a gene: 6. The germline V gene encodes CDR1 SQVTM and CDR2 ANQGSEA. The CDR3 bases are TGCAGCGTTGCAAGGGGGCTGGGTGAAAAACTGTTTTTT. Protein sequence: CSVARGLGEKLFF.

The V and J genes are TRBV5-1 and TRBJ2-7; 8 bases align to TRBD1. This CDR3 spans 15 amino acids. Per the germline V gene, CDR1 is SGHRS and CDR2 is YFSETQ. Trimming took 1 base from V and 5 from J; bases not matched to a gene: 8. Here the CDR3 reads CASSLIGQGVNEQYF. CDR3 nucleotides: TGCGCCAGCAGCTTGATTGGACAGGGTGTCAACGAGCAGTACTTC.

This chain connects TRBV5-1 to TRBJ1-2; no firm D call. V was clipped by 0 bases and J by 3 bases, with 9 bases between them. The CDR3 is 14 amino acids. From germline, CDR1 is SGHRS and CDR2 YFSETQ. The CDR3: CASSLGEIDYGYTF. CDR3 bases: TGCGCCAGCAGCTTGGGAGAGATAGACTATGGCTACACCTTC.

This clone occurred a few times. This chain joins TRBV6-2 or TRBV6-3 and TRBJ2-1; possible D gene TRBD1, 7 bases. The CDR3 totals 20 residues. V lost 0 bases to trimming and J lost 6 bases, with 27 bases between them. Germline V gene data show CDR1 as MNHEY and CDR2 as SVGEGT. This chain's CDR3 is CASSYSTSHQGGYRFNEQFF. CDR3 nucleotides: TGTGCCAGCAGTTACTCGACTTCTCATCAGGGGGGTTATAGATTCAATGAGCAGTTCTTC.